Detailed here is one TCR beta chain. The protocol was immunoSEQ multiplex PCR, while the TCRdb copy is restricted to in-frame clones and leaves out a portion. The profile shows roughly 330,000 clones, approximately 87% of them singletons. The data stem from a study of blood T cell repertoires in COVID-19. CDR1 and CDR2 from the germline V gene are MDHEN and SYDVKM. Trimming cost V 6 bases and J 3 bases, with 12 bases left between them. The CDR3 sequence is 14 residues long. The origin of this receptor is a young woman who had recovered from COVID-19. The rearrangement links TRBV28 to TRBJ1-5, with no clear D. The sequenced sample was PBMCs or T cells enriched from blood (not recorded which). CDR3 in DNA: TGTGCCAGCAGCCAGGACTCCCCCAATCAGCCCCAGCATTTT. It translates to CASSQDSPNQPQHF.